This TCR beta chain is from a study of radiation and T cells in renal cell carcinoma. In germline, CDR1 is SNHLY, CDR2 FYNNEI. The V gene end was trimmed by 6 bases and the J gene end by 3 bases; junction bases not matched to a gene: 4. This CDR3 comprises 13 residues. Time point indicated: blood 4 weeks post-SBRT, at nephrectomy. Treatment described: 15 Gy SBRT to primary tumor, nephrectomy 4 weeks later. This clone showed up just a few times. TCRdb's table, derived via immunoSEQ multiplex PCR, lists solely in-frame clones and lacks some. The data show fewer than 200,000 clones, with 88% seen just once and around 11% held by the top ten.

The sequence came from a woman aged 45-65 years with renal cell carcinoma. This sequence joins TRBV2 and TRBJ1-1; TRBD1 agrees at 7 bases. Specimen: blood, collected from a patient whose treatment included radiotherapy and nephrectomy. As DNA, the CDR3 is TGTGCCAGCAGCCTTGACAGGGACACTGAAGCTTTCTTT. This gives the protein CASSLDRDTEAFF.